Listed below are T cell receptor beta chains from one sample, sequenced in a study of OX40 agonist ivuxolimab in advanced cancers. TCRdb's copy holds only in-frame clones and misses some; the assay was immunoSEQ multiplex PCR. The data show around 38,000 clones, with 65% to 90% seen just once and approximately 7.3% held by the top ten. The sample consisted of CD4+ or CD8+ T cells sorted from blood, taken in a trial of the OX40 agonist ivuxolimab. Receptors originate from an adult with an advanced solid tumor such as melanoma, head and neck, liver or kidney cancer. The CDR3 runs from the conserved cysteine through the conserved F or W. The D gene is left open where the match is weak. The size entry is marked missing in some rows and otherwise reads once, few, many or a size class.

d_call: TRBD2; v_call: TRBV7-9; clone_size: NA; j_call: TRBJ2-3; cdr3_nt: TGTGCCAGCAGCTCTCGTTCTAGCGGGAGGGTGAGTGATACGCAGTATTTT; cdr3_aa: CASSSRSSGRVSDTQYF
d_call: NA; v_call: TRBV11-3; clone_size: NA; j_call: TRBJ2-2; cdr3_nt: TGTGCCAGCAGCCAAGGGGGAGGCTACACCGGGGAGCTGTTTTTT; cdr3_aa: CASSQGGGYTGELFF
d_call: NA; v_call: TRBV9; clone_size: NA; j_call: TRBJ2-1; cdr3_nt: TGTGCCAGCAGCGTAGGTGTAGGGTTCTCCTACAATGAGCAGTTCTTC; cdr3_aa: CASSVGVGFSYNEQFF
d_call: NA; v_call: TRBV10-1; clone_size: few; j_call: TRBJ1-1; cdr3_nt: TGCGCCAGCAGTGATAACACGAACACTGAAGCTTTCTTT; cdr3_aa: CASSDNTNTEAFF
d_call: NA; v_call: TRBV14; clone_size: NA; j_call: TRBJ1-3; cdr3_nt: TGTGCCAGCAGCCAAGCACGGGGAAACACCATATATTTT; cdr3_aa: CASSQARGNTIYF
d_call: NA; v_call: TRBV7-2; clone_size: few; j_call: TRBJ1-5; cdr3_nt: TGTGCCAGCAGCTTAGAGTATCTGCTCAATCAGCCCCAGCATTTT; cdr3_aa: CASSLEYLLNQPQHF
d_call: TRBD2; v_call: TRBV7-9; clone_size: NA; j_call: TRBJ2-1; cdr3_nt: TGTGCCAGCAGTTTGGGACTAGCGGGAAACAATGAGCAGTTCTTC; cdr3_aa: CASSLGLAGNNEQFF
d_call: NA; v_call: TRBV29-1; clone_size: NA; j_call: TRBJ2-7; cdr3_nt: TGCAGCGTTGAAACAAGCAGGGGCGACGAGCAGTACTTC; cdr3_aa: CSVETSRGDEQYF
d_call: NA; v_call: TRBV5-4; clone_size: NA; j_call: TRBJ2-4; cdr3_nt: TGTGCCAGCAGTCCCGCCCAGACGGGAGTTAATGGAGCCAAAAACATTCAGTACTTC; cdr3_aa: CASSPAQTGVNGAKNIQYF
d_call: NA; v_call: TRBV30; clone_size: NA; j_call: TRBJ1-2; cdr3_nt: TGTGCCTGGAGTTTGGACATAAATTTCTATGGCTACACCTTC; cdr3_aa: CAWSLDINFYGYTF
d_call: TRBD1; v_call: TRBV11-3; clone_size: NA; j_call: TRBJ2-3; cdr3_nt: TGTGCCAGCAGTTCACAGGGGCTAGATACGCAGTATTTT; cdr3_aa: CASSSQGLDTQYF
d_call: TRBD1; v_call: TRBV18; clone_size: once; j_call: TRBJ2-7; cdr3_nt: TGTGCCAGCTCACCCACGACAGGGGTTGAGCAGTACTTC; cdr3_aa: CASSPTTGVEQYF
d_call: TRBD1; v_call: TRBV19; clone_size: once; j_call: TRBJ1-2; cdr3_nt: TGTGCCAGTGGGACGTGGGGGACAGGGGATGGCTACACCTTC; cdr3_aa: CASGTWGTGDGYTF
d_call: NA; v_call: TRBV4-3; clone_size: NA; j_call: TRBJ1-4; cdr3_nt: TGCGCCAGCAGCCAAGGGGGGACCGGGAGGGTTAGAGAAAAACTGTTTTTT; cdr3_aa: CASSQGGTGRVREKLFF
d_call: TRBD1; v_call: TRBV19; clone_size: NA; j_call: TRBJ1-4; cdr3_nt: TGTGCCACCCACGAACAGGGCACAGGGGGGGAAAAACTGTTTTTT; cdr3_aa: CATHEQGTGGEKLFF
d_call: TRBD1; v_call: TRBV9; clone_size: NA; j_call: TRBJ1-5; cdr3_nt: TGTGCCAGCAGCCCGGGACAGGGGGCGCCGGGGAATCAGCCCCAGCATTTT; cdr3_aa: CASSPGQGAPGNQPQHF
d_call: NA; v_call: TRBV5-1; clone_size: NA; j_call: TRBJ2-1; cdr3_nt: TGCGCCAGCAGCTTGGACGGACAGAACAATGAGCAGTTCTTC; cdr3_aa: CASSLDGQNNEQFF
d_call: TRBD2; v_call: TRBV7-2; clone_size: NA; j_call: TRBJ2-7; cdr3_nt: TGTGCCAGCAGCTTAGGGGGCGGGAGCTCCTACGAGCAGTACTTC; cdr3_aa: CASSLGGGSSYEQYF
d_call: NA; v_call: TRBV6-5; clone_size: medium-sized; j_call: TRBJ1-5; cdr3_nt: TGTGCCAGCAGTTACGGGGGGGGAAATCAGCCCCAGCATTTT; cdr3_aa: CASSYGGGNQPQHF
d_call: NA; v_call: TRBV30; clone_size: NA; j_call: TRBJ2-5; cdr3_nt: TGTGCCTGGAGAGCCGGGTTGGGAGTTGGGGAGACCCAGTACTTC; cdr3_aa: CAWRAGLGVGETQYF
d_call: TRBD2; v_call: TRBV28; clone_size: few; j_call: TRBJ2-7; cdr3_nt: TGTGCCAGCCGAGTTACCTCACTAGCGGACAGATACGAGCAGTACTTC; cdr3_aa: CASRVTSLADRYEQYF
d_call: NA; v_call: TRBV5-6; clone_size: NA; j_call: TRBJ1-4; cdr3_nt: TGTGCCAGCAGCTTGCCTACCGATCTGGACGAAAAACTGTTTTTT; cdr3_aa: CASSLPTDLDEKLFF
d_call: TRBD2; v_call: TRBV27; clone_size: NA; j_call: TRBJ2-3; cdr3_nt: TGTGCCAGCAGTTTAACTACTAGCGGATCCACAGATACGCAGTATTTT; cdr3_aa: CASSLTTSGSTDTQYF